Shown below are 11 T cell receptor beta chains from a single sample sequenced in a study of early T cells in non-severe SARS-CoV-2 infection. TCRdb processed the 5' RACE reads anew with MiXCR; each CDR3 protein has one entry. The table includes 70,000 to 80,000 distinct CDR3 sequences, 9.5% to 15% detected once. Source: whole blood, taken at baseline. All receptors derive from an adult who was a healthcare worker with PCR-confirmed SARS-CoV-2 infection or an uninfected control (not recorded which).

This clonotype was detected only a few times. The genes are TRBV28 and TRBJ2-7, with a tentative D call TRBD2 (5 bases). Trimming removed 6 bases at V and 2 bases at J, with 14 bases between. The CDR3 contains 14 residues. Germline-derived CDR1 and CDR2 are MDHEN and SYDVKM. The CDR3 is CASSLEGRAYEQYF. In DNA, the CDR3 is TGTGCCAGCAGCCTCGAGGGCCGAGCCTACGAGCAGTACTTC.

The gene calls are TRBV4-1 and TRBJ2-3; 8 bases are shared with TRBD2. This CDR3 is 18 amino acids long. V lost 4 bases, J lost 1 base, and 13 bases stayed unmatched. In germline, CDR1 is MGHRA, CDR2 YSYEKL. The CDR3 DNA reads as TGCGCCAGCAGCCCCACATCCCCCCCAGCGGGGGGCACAGATACGCAGTATTTT. Translated: CASSPTSPPAGGTDTQYF.

As for this clonotype: An end of the junction differs from the germline gene, which may be a read error. The J gene is TRBJ1-2, the V gene TRBV5-4; D might be TRBD1 (5 bases). CDR1 and CDR2 (germline): SGHNT, YYREEE (reference sequence). The length of the CDR3 is 13 residues. The CDR3 spells CTSSLQGSTGYTF. CDR3 sequence (DNA): TGTACCAGCAGCTTGCAGGGATCCACTGGCTACACCTTC.

Ten or more counts support this clonotype. This chain joins TRBV2 and TRBJ1-6; 7 nucleotides line up with TRBD1. Germline CDR1 and CDR2: SNHLY and FYNNEI. The CDR3 totals 14 residues. V lost 6 bases to trimming and J lost 11 bases; unmatched junction nucleotides: 10. The CDR3 loop reads CASSVGQPRAPLHF. The CDR3 region has the DNA TGTGCCAGCAGCGTGGGACAGCCTAGGGCACCCCTCCACTTT.

The chain recombines TRBV11-2 with TRBJ1-1; D call uncertain. CDR3 length: 16 residues. V lost 5 bases, J lost 0 bases, and 16 bases lay in between. Germline V gene sequence: CDR1 SGHAT, CDR2 FQNNGV. CDR3 residues: CASSLKGQIMNTEAFF. The CDR3 DNA sequence: TGTGCCAGCAGCCTCAAAGGTCAGATCATGAACACTGAAGCTTTCTTT.

The genes are TRBV10-2 and TRBJ1-1; no clear D gene. There are 14 residues in the CDR3. Germline values: CDR1 WSHSY, CDR2 SAAADI. V was shortened by 0 bases and J by 4 bases, with 9 bases between the two germline ends. The CDR3 sequence is CASSESGGRTEAFF. DNA of the CDR3: TGCGCCAGCAGTGAGTCGGGAGGGCGCACTGAAGCTTTCTTT.

This chain joins TRBV10-2 and TRBJ1-3; tentatively, D is TRBD1 (5 bases). V gave up 4 bases and J gave up 4 bases, with 8 bases separating them. This CDR3 has 13 residues. CDR1 and CDR2 from the germline V gene are WSHSY and SAAADI. The CDR3 spells CASSVGGGNTIYF. The DNA for the CDR3 is TGCGCCAGCAGTGTGGGGGGAGGAAACACCATATATTTT.

This clonotype was counted many times. The V gene is TRBV2, the J gene TRBJ1-4, with 10 nucleotides matching TRBD1. The V gene end was trimmed by 10 bases and the J gene end by 10 bases; junction bases not matched to a gene: 9. Per the germline V gene, CDR1 is SNHLY and CDR2 is FYNNEI. This CDR3 contains 13 residues. CDR3 loop: CAMTGTGERKLFF. The CDR3 DNA reads as TGTGCCATGACCGGGACAGGGGAACGAAAACTGTTTTTT.

This clonotype occurred many times. This sequence joins TRBV7-2 and TRBJ2-3; D may be TRBD1 (6 bases). The CDR3 spans 15 residues. Per the germline V gene, CDR1 is SGHTA and CDR2 is FQGNSA. V dropped 3 bases and J dropped 1 base, with 11 bases sitting between them. The CDR3 nucleotides read TGTGCCAGCAGCTTGGGGGCCCGAGGCACAGATACGCAGTATTTT. Amino acid sequence: CASSLGARGTDTQYF.

This clonotype occurred a few times. The CDR3 is CASSQADRYNEQFF. CDR3 in DNA: TGCGCCAGCAGCCAAGCGGACAGATACAATGAGCAGTTCTTC. The chain has TRBV4-1 and TRBJ2-1, with D possibly being TRBD1 (6 bases). Trimming pared 1 base from V and 4 bases from J, leaving 8 bases between. CDR3 length equals 14 residues. Germline CDR1 is MGHRA and CDR2 is YSYEKL.

V is TRBV11-2 and J is TRBJ2-5; TRBD2 matches 9 bases. This CDR3 region has 15 residues. Germline loops: CDR1 SGHAT, CDR2 FQNNGV. The V segment lost 5 bases and the J segment 4 bases; nucleotides outside the gene matches: 8. CDR3: CASSPLWTSAETQYF. For the CDR3, the DNA is TGTGCCAGCAGCCCCCTTTGGACTAGCGCAGAGACCCAGTACTTC.